This T cell receptor (beta chain) was found in a study of OX40 agonist ivuxolimab in advanced cancers. The overall study: Those treated in dose escalation had hepatocellular carcinoma, melanoma, renal cell cancer or head and neck cancer.

V gave up 1 base and J gave up 4 bases, with 16 bases separating them. CDR3 length equals 16 residues. The germline V gene has CDR1 LGHNA and CDR2 YSLEER. Blood was sampled at baseline, cycle 4 day 1, and cycle 7 day 1. This clone was detected once. Method: immunoSEQ multiplex PCR; TCRdb's copy keeps in-frame clones and lacks some. The data show 70,000 to 75,000 clones, with approximately 90% seen just once and roughly 0.44% held by the top ten. Source: CD4+ or CD8+ T cells sorted from blood, taken in a trial of the OX40 agonist ivuxolimab. The rearrangement joins TRBV4-3 to TRBJ2-5; no firm D call. The receptor's source is an adult with an advanced solid tumor such as melanoma, head and neck, liver or kidney cancer. This CDR3 reads CASSQASKTTGETQYF. In DNA, the CDR3 is TGCGCCAGCAGCCAAGCATCGAAAACCACTGGAGAGACCCAGTACTTC.